The subject of this entry is one TCR beta chain. V shed 0 bases and J shed 1 base, with 17 bases lying between them. CDR3 size: 18 residues. The germline V gene encodes CDR1 SGHRS and CDR2 YFSETQ. This sample is drawn from a study of cytomegalovirus exposure and HLA in healthy donors. Study-wide background: Unique TCRs from HLA-typed donors, 65 million to 85 million of them, were held in an early data release.

With 60 Vbeta and 13 Jbeta primers, the PCR was carried out. Only in-frame clones appear in the TCRdb table, and some are missing; sequencing was by immunoSEQ multiplex PCR. The profile shows approximately 110,000 clones, under 80% of them singletons. All the people who gave samples were healthy bone marrow donors. V usage is TRBV5-1 and J usage is TRBJ1-3; weak D call: TRBD1 (5 bases). The sequencing input was PBMCs. The TCR comes from a woman aged 40 to 55 in good health and CMV-seropositive. The CDR3 spells CASSLAEGASLSGNTIYF. The DNA of the CDR3 is TGCGCCAGCAGCTTGGCAGAAGGGGCGTCGTTATCTGGAAACACCATATATTTT.